Presented here are 17 T cell receptor beta chains from one specimen sequenced in a study of cytomegalovirus exposure and HLA in healthy donors. Primers for the PCR totalled 60 Vbeta and 13 Jbeta. Measured with immunoSEQ multiplex PCR; TCRdb has only the in-frame clones, and not every one. In the table there are around 210,000 clones, 70% to 90% of which are singletons. The material sequenced was PBMCs. These TCRs come from a girl between 2 and 10 years old in good health and CMV-seronegative.

J is TRBJ2-5 and V is TRBV18, with 10 positions matching TRBD2. Germline CDR1 is KGHSH and CDR2 is LQKENI. This CDR3 comprises 15 residues. V shed 3 bases, J shed 2 bases, and the junction held 3 bases outside the gene matches. The chain's CDR3 is CASSPQTSGQETQYF. The CDR3, as DNA: TGTGCCAGCTCACCCCAGACTAGCGGGCAAGAGACCCAGTACTTC.

This clone has only one observation. This chain uses TRBV29-1 with TRBJ1-2; no clear D. Germline V gene sequence: CDR1 SQVTM, CDR2 ANQGSEA. V gave up 4 bases and J gave up 8 bases, with 17 bases separating them. The CDR3 covers 13 residues. CDR3 in DNA: TGCAGCGTTGGGTCGGTCGTTTCTTCGGGCTACACCTTC. It is translated as CSVGSVVSSGYTF.

J is TRBJ2-3 and V is TRBV27; 9 bases line up with TRBD1. Trimming cost V 8 bases and J 4 bases; bases outside gene matches: 7. This CDR3 spans 14 amino acids. Germline values: CDR1 MNHEY, CDR2 SMNVEV (reference sequence). CDR3 DNA: TGTGCCAGCCCCGGACAGGGGAGACCAGATACGCAGTATTTT. Translating gives CASPGQGRPDTQYF.

The chain links TRBV11-2 to TRBJ1-1; TRBD1 might be the D (5 bases). In germline, CDR1 is SGHAT, CDR2 FQNNGV. The CDR3 has 12 amino acids. Trimming removed 3 bases at V and 7 bases at J, with 9 bases between. The CDR3 loop reads CASSFRANEAFF. The DNA of the CDR3 is TGTGCCAGCAGCTTCAGGGCCAATGAAGCTTTCTTT.

The chain is built from TRBV11-2 and TRBJ1-2; no clear D gene. V lost 5 bases and J 2 bases, leaving 9 bases between the germline ends. The CDR3 extends over 13 amino acids. Looked up from germline, CDR1 is SGHAT and CDR2 is FQNNGV. CDR3 sequence reads: CASSPTNNYGYTF. The CDR3 coding sequence is TGTGCCAGCAGCCCTACCAACAACTATGGCTACACCTTC. Together with reference TRBV11-2 and TRBJ1-2, the CDR3 gives the full variable domain: EAGVAQSPRYKIIEKRQSVAFWCNPISGHATLYWYQQILGQGPKLLIQFQNNGVVDDSQLPKDRFSAERLKGVDSTLKIQPAKLEDSAVYLCASSPTNNYGYTFGSGTRLTVV.

The chain combines TRBV2 with TRBJ1-1; no firm D call. This CDR3 spans 12 amino acids. With 5 bases removed from V and 4 bases from J, the gap between germline ends came to 8 bases. Germline CDR1 reads SNHLY; CDR2 reads FYNNEI. CDR3 amino acids: CASSIGGTEAFF. CDR3 nucleotide sequence: TGTGCCAGCAGTATCGGCGGCACTGAAGCTTTCTTT.

The CDR3 loop is CSVEHRPGGYTF. The CDR3, as DNA: TGCAGCGTTGAGCACAGGCCAGGAGGCTACACCTTC. The rearrangement uses TRBV29-1 and TRBJ1-2, with a weak D call TRBD1 (5 bases). Trimming left V 3 bases short and J 8 bases short, with 13 bases between. The CDR3 spans 12 residues. Germline V gene sequence: CDR1 SQVTM, CDR2 ANQGSEA.

This clone appeared once. The chain is built from TRBV6-1 and TRBJ2-7, with D possibly being TRBD1 (6 bases). This CDR3 is 15 amino acids long. The V end lost 2 bases, the J end lost 0 bases, and 11 bases lay between the germline ends. Germline assignment: CDR1 MNHNS and CDR2 SASEGT. CDR3 region: CASSEYRVGSYEQYF. Here the CDR3 DNA reads TGTGCCAGCAGTGAATACAGGGTCGGCTCCTACGAGCAGTACTTC.

The genes are TRBV19 and TRBJ1-1, with 7 bases aligning to TRBD1. CDR3 length: 13 residues. Germline V gene lookup returns CDR1 LNHDA and CDR2 SQIVND (reference sequence). V trimming: 4 bases; J trimming: 5 bases; junction bases outside the gene matches: 4. The CDR3 region is CASSNDRDTEAFF. The CDR3 DNA reads TGTGCCAGTAGTAACGACAGGGATACTGAAGCTTTCTTT.

V usage is TRBV7-9 and J usage is TRBJ2-4, with D possibly being TRBD2 (6 bases). In germline, CDR1 is SEHNR, CDR2 FQNEAQ (reference sequence). Trimming left V 5 bases short and J 0 bases short, with 11 bases between. The length of the CDR3 is 15 residues. For the CDR3, the DNA is TGTGCCAGCAGCCTACCGGGACTAGCCAAAAACATTCAGTACTTC. Amino acids: CASSLPGLAKNIQYF.

This chain links TRBV11-2 with TRBJ2-5; 8 bases align to TRBD2. J gave up 4 bases and V 8 bases, and 0 bases lay outside the gene matches. Germline V CDR1 and CDR2: SGHAT, FQNNGV. The CDR3 runs to 11 residues. CDR3 nucleotide sequence: TGTGCCAGCCTAGCGGGAGAGACCCAGTACTTC. Translated: CASLAGETQYF.

The J gene is TRBJ1-4, the V gene TRBV13; D might be TRBD1 (5 bases). Trimming removed 0 bases from V and 4 bases from J, with 9 bases in between. The germline CDR1 and CDR2 sequences are PRHDT and FYEKMQ (reference sequence). The CDR3 spans 15 residues. This CDR3 is CASSLGQAVNEKLFF. CDR3 sequence (DNA): TGTGCCAGCAGCTTAGGACAGGCGGTTAATGAAAAACTGTTTTTT.

The J gene is TRBJ2-7, the V gene TRBV6-5; a possible D gene is TRBD2 (5 bases). The CDR3 runs 15 residues. Germline lookup yields CDR1 MNHEY and CDR2 SVGAGI. V was trimmed by 5 bases and J by 6 bases, leaving 20 bases between them. CDR3 sequence (DNA): TGTGCCAGCAGTCACACTTCGGGGTCGGTCCGCGAGCAGTACTTC. It yields the protein CASSHTSGSVREQYF.

The chain uses TRBV2 and TRBJ2-7; 8 positions match TRBD2. The CDR3 has 14 amino acids. CDR1 and CDR2 from the germline V gene are SNHLY and FYNNEI. J lost 6 bases, V lost 2 bases, and 6 bases had no gene match. CDR3 sequence: CASSELASGFEQYF. The CDR3 DNA follows: TGTGCCAGCAGTGAACTGGCTAGCGGGTTCGAGCAGTACTTC.

V is TRBV6-5 and J is TRBJ1-1, with TRBD1 matching over 8 bases. V gave up 7 bases and J gave up 3 bases; unmatched junction bases: 4. The CDR3 runs 13 residues. Looked up from germline, CDR1 is MNHEY and CDR2 is SVGAGI. This CDR3 reads CASNQGAYTEAFF. For the CDR3, the DNA is TGTGCCAGCAATCAGGGGGCCTACACTGAAGCTTTCTTT.

This clone was seen more than once but under ten times. J is TRBJ2-7 and V is TRBV2; 7 bases line up with TRBD2. The CDR3 covers 15 residues. The germline CDR1 and CDR2 sequences are SNHLY and FYNNEI. Losses at the gene ends were 3 bases for V and 0 bases for J; bases not matched to a gene: 5. The CDR3 DNA reads as TGTGCCAGCAGTGATCAGGCGGGGGTCTCCTACGAGCAGTACTTC. Residues: CASSDQAGVSYEQYF.

The genes are TRBV27 and TRBJ1-1; no firm D call. CDR1 and CDR2 (germline): MNHEY, SMNVEV (reference sequence). This CDR3 has 14 amino acids. Trimming pared 3 bases from V and 5 bases from J, leaving 13 bases between. The CDR3 DNA reads as TGTGCCAGCAGTTTCCAGCCATCGGGAACTGAAGCTTTCTTT. Translation: CASSFQPSGTEAFF.